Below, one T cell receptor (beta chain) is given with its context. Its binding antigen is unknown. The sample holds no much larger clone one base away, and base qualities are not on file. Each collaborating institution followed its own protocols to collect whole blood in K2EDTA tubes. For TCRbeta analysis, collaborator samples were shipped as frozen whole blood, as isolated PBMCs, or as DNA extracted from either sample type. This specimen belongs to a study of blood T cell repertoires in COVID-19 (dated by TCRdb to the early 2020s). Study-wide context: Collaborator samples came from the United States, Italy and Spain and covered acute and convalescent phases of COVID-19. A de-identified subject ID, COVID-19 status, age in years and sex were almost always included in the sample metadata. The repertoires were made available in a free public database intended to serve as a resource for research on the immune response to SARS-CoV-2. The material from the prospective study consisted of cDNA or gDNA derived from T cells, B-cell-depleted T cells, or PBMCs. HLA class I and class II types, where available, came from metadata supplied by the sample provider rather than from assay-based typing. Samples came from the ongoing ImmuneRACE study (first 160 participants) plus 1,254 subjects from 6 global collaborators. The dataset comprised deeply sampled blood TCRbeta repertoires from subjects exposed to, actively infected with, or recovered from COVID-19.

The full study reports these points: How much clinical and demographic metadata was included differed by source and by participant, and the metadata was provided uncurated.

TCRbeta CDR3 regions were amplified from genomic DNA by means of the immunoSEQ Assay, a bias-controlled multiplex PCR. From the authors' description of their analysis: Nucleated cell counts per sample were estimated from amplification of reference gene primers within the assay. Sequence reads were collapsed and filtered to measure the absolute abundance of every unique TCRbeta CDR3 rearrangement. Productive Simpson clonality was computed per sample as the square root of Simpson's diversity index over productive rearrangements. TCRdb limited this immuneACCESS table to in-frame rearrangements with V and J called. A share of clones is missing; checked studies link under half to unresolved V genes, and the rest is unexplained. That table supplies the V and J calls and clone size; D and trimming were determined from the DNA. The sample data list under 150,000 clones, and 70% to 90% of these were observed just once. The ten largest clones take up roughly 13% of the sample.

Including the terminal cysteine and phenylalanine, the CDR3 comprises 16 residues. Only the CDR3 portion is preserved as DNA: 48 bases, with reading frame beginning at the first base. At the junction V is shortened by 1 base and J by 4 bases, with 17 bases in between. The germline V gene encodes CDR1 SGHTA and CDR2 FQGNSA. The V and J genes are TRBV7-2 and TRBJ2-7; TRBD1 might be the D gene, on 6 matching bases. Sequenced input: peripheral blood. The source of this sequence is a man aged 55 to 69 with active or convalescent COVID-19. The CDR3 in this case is CASSLGPGQWKYEQYF. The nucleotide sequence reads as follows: TGTGCCAGCAGCTTAGGCCCGGGACAATGGAAATACGAGCAGTACTTC. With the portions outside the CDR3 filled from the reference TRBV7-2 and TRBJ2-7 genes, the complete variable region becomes GAGVSQSPSNKVTEKGKDVELRCDPISGHTALYWYRQSLGQGLEFLIYFQGNSAPDKSGLPSDRFSAERTGGSVSTLTIQRTQQEDSAVYLCASSLGPGQWKYEQYFGPGTRLTVT.